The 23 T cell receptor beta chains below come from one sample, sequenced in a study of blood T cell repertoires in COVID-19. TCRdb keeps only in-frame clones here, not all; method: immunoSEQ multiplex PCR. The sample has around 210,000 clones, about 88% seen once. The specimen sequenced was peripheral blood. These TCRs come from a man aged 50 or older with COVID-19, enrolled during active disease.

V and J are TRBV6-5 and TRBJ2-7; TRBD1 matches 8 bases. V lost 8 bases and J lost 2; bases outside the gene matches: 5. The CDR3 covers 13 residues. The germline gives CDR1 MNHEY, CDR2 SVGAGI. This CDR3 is CASRPGGPYEQYF. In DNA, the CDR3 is TGTGCCAGCCGCCCAGGGGGCCCCTACGAGCAGTACTTC.

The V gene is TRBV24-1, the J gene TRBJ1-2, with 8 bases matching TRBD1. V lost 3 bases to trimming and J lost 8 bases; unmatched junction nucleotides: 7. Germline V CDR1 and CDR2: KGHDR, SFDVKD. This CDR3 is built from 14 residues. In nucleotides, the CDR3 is TGTGCCACCAGTGATGAGGACAGGGTGGAAGGCTACACCTTC. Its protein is CATSDEDRVEGYTF.

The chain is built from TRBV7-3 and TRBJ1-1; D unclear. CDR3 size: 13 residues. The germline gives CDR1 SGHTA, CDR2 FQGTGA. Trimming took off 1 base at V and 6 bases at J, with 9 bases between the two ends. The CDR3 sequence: CASSLIGRAEAFF. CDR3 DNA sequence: TGTGCCAGCAGCTTAATAGGGCGGGCTGAAGCTTTCTTT.

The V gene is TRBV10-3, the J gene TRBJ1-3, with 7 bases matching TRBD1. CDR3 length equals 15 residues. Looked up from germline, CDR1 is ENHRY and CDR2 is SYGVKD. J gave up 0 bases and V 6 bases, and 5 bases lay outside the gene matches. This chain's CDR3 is CAISPDRASGNTIYF. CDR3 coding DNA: TGTGCCATCAGCCCCGACAGGGCCTCTGGAAACACCATATATTTT.

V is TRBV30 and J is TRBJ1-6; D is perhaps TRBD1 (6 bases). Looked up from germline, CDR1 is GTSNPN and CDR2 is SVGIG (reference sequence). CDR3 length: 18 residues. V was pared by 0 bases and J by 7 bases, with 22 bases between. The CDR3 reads CAWSVLADSNSPNSPLHF. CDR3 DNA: TGTGCCTGGAGTGTACTCGCGGACAGTAACTCCCCAAATTCACCCCTCCACTTT.

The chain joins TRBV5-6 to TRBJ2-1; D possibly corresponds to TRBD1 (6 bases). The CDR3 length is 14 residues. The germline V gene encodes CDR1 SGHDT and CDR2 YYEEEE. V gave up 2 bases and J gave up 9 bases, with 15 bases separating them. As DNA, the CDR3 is TGTGCCAGCAGCTTCGGGCAGGGGATAGGTGAGCAGTTCTTC. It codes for CASSFGQGIGEQFF.

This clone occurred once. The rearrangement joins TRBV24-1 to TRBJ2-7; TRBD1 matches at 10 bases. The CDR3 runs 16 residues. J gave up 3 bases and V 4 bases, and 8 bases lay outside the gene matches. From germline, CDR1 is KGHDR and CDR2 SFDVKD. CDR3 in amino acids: CATSDTGTGDHYEQYF. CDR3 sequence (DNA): TGTGCCACCAGTGACACGGGGACAGGGGATCACTACGAGCAGTACTTC.

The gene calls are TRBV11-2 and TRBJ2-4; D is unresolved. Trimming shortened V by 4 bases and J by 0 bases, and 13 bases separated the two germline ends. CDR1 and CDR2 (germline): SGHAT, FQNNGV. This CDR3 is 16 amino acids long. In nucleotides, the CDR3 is TGTGCCAGCAGCTCCTACCTGAATCTAGCCAAAAACATTCAGTACTTC. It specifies CASSSYLNLAKNIQYF.

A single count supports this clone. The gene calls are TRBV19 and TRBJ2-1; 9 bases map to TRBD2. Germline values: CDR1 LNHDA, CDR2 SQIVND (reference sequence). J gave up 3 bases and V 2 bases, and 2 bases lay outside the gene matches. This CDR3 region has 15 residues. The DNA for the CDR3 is TGTGCCAGTAGTATAACTAGCGGGCTCTACAATGAGCAGTTCTTC. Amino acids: CASSITSGLYNEQFF.

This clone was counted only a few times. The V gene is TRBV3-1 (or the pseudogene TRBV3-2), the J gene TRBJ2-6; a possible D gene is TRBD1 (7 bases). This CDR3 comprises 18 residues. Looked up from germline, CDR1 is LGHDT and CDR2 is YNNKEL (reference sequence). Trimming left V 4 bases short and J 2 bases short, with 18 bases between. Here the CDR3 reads CASSPGSGGWTGANVLTF. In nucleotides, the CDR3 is TGTGCCAGCAGCCCCGGGTCAGGGGGGTGGACTGGGGCCAACGTCCTGACTTTC.

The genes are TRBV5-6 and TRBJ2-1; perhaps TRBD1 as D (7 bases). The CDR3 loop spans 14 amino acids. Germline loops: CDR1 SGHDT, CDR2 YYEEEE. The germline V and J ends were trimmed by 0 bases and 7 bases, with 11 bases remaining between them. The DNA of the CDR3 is TGTGCCAGCAGCTTGGGTCCAGGGGGGAATGAGCAGTTCTTC. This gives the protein CASSLGPGGNEQFF.

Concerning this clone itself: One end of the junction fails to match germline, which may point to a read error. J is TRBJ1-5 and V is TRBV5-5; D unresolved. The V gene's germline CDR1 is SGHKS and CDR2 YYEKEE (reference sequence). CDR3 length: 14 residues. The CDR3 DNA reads TGTGCCAGCAGCTCAGGACGTAGCGATCAGCCCCAGCATTTT. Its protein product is CASSSGRSDQPQHF. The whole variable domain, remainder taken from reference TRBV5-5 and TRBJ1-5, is DAGVTQSPTHLIKTRGQQVTLRCSPISGHKSVSWYQQVLGQGPQFIFQYYEKEERGRGNFPDRFSARQFPNYSSELNVNALLLGDSALYLCASSSGRSDQPQHFGDGTRLSIL.

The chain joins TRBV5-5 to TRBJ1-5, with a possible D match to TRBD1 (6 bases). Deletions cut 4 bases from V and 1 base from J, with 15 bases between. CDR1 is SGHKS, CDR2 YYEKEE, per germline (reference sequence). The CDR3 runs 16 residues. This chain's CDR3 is CASSPRAGVSNQPQHF. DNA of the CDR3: TGTGCCAGCAGCCCGAGGGCAGGGGTGAGCAATCAGCCCCAGCATTTT.

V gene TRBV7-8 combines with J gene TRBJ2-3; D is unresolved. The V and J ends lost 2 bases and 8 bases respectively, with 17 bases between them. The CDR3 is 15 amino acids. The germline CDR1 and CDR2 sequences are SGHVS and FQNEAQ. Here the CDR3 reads CASSLSLQGLVTQYF. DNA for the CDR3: TGTGCCAGCAGCTTATCCCTCCAAGGCCTAGTTACGCAGTATTTT.

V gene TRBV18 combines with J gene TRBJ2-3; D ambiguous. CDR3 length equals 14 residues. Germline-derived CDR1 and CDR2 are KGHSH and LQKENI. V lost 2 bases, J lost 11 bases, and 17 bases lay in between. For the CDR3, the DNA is TGTGCCAGCTCACCAGGGCAGGCCGCCTTGGGGCAGTATTTT. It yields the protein CASSPGQAALGQYF.

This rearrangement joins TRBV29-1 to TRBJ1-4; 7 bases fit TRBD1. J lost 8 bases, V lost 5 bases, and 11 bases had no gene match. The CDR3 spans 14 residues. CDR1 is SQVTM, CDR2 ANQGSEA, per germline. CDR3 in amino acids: CSVTSGTEGEKLFF. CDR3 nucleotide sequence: TGCAGCGTTACCTCCGGGACAGAGGGCGAAAAACTGTTTTTT.

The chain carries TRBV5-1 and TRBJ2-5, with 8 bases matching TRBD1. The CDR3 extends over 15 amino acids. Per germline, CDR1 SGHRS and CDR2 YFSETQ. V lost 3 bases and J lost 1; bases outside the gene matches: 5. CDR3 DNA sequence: TGCGCCAGCAGCTCTATGACAGGGGTCCAAGAGACCCAGTACTTC. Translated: CASSSMTGVQETQYF. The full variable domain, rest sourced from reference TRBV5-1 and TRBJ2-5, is KAGVTQTPRYLIKTRGQQVTLSCSPISGHRSVSWYQQTPGQGLQFLFEYFSETQRNKGNFPGRFSGRQFSNSRSEMNVSTLELGDSALYLCASSSMTGVQETQYFGPGTRLLVL.

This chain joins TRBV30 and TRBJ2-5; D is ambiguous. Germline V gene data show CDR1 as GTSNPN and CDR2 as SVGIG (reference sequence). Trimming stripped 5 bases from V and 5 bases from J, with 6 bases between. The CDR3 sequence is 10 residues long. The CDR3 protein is CAWAGETQYF. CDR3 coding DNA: TGTGCCTGGGCCGGGGAGACCCAGTACTTC.

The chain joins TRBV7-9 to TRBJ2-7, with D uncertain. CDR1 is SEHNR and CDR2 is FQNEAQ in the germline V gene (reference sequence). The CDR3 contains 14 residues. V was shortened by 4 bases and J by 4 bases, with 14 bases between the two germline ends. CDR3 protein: CASSSPGSSYEQYF. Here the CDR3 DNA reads TGTGCCAGCAGCTCGCCCGGGTCTTCTTACGAGCAGTACTTC.

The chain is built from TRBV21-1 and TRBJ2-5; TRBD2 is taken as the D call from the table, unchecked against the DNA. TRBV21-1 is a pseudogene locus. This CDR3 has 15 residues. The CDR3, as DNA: TGTGCAAGCTTAGTAGCGGGGGGCCGGGAAGAGACCCAGTACTTC. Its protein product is CASLVAGGREETQYF.

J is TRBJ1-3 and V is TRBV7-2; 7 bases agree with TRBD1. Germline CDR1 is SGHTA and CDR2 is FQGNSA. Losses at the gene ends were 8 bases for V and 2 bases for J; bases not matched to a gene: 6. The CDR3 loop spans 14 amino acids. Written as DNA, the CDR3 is TGTGCCAGCCTACAGGGGAGGACTGGAAACACCATATATTTT. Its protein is CASLQGRTGNTIYF.

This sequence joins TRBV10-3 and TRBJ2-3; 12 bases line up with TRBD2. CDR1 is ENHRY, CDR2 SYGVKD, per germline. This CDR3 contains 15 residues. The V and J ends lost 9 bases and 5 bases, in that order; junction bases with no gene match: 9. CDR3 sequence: CAMSASGGAKDTQYF. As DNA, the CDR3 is TGTGCCATGAGCGCTAGCGGGGGGGCCAAAGATACGCAGTATTTT.

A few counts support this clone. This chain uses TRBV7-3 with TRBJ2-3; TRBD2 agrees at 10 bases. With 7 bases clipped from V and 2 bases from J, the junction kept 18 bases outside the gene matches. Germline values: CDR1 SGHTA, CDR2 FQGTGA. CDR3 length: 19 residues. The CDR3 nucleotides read TGTGCCAGCACCCCACTATTTAAGCGGGGGGGCTGGGACACAGATACGCAGTATTTT. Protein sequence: CASTPLFKRGGWDTDTQYF. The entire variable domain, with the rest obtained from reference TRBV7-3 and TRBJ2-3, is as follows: GAGVSQTPSNKVTEKGKYVELRCDPISGHTALYWYRQSLGQGPEFLIYFQGTGAADDSGLPNDRFFAVRPEGSVSTLKIQRTERGDSAVYLCASTPLFKRGGWDTDTQYFGPGTRLTVL.